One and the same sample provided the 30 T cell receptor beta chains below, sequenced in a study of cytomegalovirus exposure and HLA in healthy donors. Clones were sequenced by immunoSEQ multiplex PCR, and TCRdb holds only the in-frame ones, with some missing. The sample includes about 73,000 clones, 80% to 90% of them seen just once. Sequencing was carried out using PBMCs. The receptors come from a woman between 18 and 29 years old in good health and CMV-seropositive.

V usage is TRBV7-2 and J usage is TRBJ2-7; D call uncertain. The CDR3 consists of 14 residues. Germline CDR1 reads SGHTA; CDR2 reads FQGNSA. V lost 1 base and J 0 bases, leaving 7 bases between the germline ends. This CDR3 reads CASSLVGNSYEQYF. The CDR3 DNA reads TGTGCCAGCAGCTTAGTGGGCAACTCCTACGAGCAGTACTTC. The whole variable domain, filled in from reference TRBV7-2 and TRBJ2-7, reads GAGVSQSPSNKVTEKGKDVELRCDPISGHTALYWYRQSLGQGLEFLIYFQGNSAPDKSGLPSDRFSAERTGGSVSTLTIQRTQQEDSAVYLCASSLVGNSYEQYFGPGTRLTVT.

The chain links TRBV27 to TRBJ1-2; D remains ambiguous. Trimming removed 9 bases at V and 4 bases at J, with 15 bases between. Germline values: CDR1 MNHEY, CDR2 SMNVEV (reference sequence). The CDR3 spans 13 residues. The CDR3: CASSTAPLYGYTF. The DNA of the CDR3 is TGTGCCAGTTCAACAGCACCCCTCTATGGCTACACCTTC.

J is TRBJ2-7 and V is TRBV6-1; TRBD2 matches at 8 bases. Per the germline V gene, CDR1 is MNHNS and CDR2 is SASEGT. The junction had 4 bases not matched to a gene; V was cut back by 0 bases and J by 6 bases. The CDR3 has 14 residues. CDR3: CASSEAGTRGEQYF. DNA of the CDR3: TGTGCCAGCAGTGAAGCCGGGACTAGAGGCGAGCAGTACTTC.

The CDR3 here is CASSHRGLGDTQYF. The CDR3 DNA sequence: TGTGCCAGCAGTCACAGGGGGCTAGGAGATACGCAGTATTTT. This rearrangement joins TRBV27 to TRBJ2-3, with TRBD1 matching over 9 bases. V shed 5 bases, J shed 5 bases, and the junction held 5 bases outside the gene matches. Germline V CDR1 and CDR2: MNHEY, SMNVEV (reference sequence). The CDR3 extends over 14 amino acids.

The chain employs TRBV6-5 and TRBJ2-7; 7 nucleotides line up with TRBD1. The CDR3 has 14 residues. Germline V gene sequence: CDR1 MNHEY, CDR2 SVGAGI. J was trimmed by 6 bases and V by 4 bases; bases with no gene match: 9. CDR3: CASSSVSGTAEQYF. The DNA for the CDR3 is TGTGCCAGCAGTTCCGTATCCGGGACAGCCGAGCAGTACTTC.

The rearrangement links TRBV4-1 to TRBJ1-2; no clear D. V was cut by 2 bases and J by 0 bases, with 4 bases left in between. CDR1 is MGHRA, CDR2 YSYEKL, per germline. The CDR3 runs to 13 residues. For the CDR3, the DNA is TGCGCCAGCAGCCAAACTACTAACTATGGCTACACCTTC. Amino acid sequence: CASSQTTNYGYTF.

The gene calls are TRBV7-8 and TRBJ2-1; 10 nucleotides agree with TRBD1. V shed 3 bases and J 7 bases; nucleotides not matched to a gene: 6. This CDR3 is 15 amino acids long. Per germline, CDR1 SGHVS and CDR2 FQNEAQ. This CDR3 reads CASSFGQGVVNEQFF. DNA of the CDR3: TGTGCCAGCAGCTTCGGACAGGGGGTAGTTAATGAGCAGTTCTTC.

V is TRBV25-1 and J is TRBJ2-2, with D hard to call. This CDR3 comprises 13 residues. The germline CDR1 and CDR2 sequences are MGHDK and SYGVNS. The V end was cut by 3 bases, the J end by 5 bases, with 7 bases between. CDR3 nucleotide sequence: TGTGCCAGCAGTGACATCGGGACCGGGGAGCTGTTTTTT. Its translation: CASSDIGTGELFF.

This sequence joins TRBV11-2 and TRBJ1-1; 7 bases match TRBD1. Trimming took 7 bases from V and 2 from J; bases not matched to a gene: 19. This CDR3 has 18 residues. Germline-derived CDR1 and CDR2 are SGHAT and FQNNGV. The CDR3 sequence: CASTPGGGQAGPNTEAFF. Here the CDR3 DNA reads TGTGCCAGCACGCCCGGCGGCGGACAGGCAGGTCCCAACACTGAAGCTTTCTTT.

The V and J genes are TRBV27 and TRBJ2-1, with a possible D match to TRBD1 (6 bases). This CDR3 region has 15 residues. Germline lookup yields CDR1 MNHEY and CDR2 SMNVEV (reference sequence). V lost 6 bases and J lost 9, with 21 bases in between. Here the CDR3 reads CASRDSTGGGGEQFF. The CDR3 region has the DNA TGTGCCAGCAGGGACTCGACAGGAGGCGGTGGTGAGCAGTTCTTC.

This chain's CDR3 is CASTHGMGLGVPEQYF. CDR3 in DNA: TGTGCCAGCACCCACGGGATGGGACTAGGCGTCCCAGAGCAGTACTTC. This chain uses TRBV2 with TRBJ2-7, with 8 positions matching TRBD2. This CDR3 is 16 amino acids long. In germline, CDR1 is SNHLY, CDR2 FYNNEI. Trimming removed 7 bases from V and 7 bases from J; junction bases left unmatched: 18.

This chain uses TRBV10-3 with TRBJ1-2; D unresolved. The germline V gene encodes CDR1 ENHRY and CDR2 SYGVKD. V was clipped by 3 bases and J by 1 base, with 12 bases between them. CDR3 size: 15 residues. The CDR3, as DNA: TGTGCCATCAGTGATAAGACGACAAATAACTATGGCTACACCTTC. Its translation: CAISDKTTNNYGYTF.

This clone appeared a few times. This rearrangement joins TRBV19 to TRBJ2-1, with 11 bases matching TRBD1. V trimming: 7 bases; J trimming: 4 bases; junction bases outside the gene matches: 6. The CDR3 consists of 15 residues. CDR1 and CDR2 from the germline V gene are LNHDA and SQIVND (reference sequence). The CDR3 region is CASMEDRGQYNEQFF. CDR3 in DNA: TGTGCCAGTATGGAGGACAGGGGGCAATACAATGAGCAGTTCTTC.

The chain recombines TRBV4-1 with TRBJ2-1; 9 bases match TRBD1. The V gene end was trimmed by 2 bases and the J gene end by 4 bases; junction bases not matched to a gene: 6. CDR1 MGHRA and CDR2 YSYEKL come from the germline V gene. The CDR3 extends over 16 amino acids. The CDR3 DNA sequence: TGCGCCAGCAGCCAACCGGGACAGGGTGTTTACAATGAGCAGTTCTTC. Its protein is CASSQPGQGVYNEQFF.

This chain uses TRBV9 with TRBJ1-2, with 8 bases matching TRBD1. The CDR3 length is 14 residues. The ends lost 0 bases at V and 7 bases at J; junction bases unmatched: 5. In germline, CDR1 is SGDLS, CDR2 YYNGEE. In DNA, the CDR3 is TGTGCCAGCAGCGTAGGACAGGGGAAGGGTGGCTACACCTTC. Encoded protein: CASSVGQGKGGYTF. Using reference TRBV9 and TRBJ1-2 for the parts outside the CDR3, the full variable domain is DSGVTQTPKHLITATGQRVTLRCSPRSGDLSVYWYQQSLDQGLQFLIQYYNGEERAKGNILERFSAQQFPDLHSELNLSSLELGDSALYFCASSVGQGKGGYTFGSGTRLTVV.

The CDR3 sequence is CASSTLAGVAETQYF. The CDR3 region has the DNA TGTGCCAGCAGCACACTAGCGGGGGTTGCTGAGACCCAGTACTTC. This chain uses TRBV7-9 with TRBJ2-5; 11 positions match TRBD2. The CDR3 totals 15 residues. Germline V gives CDR1 SEHNR, CDR2 FQNEAQ (reference sequence). The junction had 7 bases not matched to a gene; V was cut back by 5 bases and J by 5 bases.

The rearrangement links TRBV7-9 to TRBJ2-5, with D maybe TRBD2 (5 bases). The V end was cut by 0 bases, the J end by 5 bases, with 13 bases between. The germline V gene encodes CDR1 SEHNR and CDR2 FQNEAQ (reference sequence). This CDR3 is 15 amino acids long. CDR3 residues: CASSLALRGRETQYF. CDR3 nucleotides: TGTGCCAGCAGCTTAGCACTTCGGGGAAGGGAGACCCAGTACTTC.

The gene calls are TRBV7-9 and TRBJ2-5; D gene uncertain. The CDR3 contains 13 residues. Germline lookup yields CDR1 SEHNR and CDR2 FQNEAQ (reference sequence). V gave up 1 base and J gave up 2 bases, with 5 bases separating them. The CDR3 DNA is TGTGCCAGCAGCTTAGGTACACAAGAGACCCAGTACTTC. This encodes CASSLGTQETQYF.

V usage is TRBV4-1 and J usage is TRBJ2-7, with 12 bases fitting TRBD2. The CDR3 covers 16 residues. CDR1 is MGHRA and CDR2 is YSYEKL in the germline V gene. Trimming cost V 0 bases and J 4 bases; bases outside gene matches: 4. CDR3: CASSQEVTSGGYEQYF. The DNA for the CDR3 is TGCGCCAGCAGCCAAGAGGTGACTAGCGGGGGTTACGAGCAGTACTTC.

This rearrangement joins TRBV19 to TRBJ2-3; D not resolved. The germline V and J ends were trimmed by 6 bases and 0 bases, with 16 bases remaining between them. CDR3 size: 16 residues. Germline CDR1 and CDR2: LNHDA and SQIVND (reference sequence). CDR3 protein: CASRVRSSASTDTQYF. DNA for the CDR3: TGTGCCAGTAGAGTGAGGTCCAGTGCTAGCACAGATACGCAGTATTTT.

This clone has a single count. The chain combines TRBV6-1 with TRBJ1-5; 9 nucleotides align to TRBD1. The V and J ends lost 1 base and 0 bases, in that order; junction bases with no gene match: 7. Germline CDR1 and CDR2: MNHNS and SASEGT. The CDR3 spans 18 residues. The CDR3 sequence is CASSEVWTGEVSNQPQHF. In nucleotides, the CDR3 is TGTGCCAGCAGTGAAGTTTGGACAGGGGAGGTTAGCAATCAGCCCCAGCATTTT.

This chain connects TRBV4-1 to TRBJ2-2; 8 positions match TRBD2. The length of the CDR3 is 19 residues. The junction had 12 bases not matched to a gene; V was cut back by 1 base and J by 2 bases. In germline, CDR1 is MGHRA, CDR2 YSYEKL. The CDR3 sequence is CASSQGSFVSGSNTGELFF. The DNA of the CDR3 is TGCGCCAGCAGCCAAGGAAGCTTCGTGAGCGGGAGTAACACCGGGGAGCTGTTTTTT.

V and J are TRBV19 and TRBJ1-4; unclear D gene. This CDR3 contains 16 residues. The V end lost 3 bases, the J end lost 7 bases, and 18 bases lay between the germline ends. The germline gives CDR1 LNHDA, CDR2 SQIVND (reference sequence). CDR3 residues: CASSITGWQEAEKLFF. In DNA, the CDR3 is TGTGCCAGTAGTATTACCGGGTGGCAGGAGGCTGAAAAACTGTTTTTT.

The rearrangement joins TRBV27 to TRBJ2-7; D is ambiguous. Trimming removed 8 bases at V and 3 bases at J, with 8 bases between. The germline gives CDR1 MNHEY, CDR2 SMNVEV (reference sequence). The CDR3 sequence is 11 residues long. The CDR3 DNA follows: TGTGCCAGCGGAGAGTACTACGAGCAGTACTTC. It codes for CASGEYYEQYF.

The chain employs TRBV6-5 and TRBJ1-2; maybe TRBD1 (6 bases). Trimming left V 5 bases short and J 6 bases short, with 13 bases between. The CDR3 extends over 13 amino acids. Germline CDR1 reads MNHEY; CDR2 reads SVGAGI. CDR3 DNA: TGTGCCAGCAGTCTGTCACAGGGAAATGGCTACACCTTC. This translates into CASSLSQGNGYTF.

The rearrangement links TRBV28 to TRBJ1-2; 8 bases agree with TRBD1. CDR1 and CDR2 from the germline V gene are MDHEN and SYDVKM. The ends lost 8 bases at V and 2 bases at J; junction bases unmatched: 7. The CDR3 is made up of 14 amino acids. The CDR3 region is CASQTGVRNYGYTF. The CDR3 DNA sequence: TGTGCCAGCCAGACAGGGGTTCGGAACTATGGCTACACCTTC.

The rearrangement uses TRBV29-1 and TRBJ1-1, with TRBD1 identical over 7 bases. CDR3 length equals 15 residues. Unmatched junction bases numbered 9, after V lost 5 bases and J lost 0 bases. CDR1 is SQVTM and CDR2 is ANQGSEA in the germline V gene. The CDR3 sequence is CSVPRDSHLNTEAFF. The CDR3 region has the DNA TGCAGCGTTCCGCGGGACAGCCATCTGAACACTGAAGCTTTCTTT. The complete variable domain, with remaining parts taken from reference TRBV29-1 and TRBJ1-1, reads SAVISQKPSRDICQRGTSLTIQCQVDSQVTMMFWYRQQPGQSLTLIATANQGSEATYESGFVIDKFPISRPNLTFSTLTVSNMSPEDSSIYLCSVPRDSHLNTEAFFGQGTRLTVV.

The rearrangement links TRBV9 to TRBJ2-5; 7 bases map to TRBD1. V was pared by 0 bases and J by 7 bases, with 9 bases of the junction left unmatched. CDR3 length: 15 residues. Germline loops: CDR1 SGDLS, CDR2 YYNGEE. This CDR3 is CASSVGAGPGGTQYF. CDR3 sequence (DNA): TGTGCCAGCAGCGTAGGAGCAGGGCCAGGGGGGACCCAGTACTTC.

DNA of the CDR3: TGTGCCAGCAGCTTGAATCAGGTGAACTATGGCTACACCTTC. It codes for CASSLNQVNYGYTF. The chain has TRBV5-6 and TRBJ1-2; D ambiguous. CDR3 length equals 14 residues. CDR1 and CDR2 from the germline V gene are SGHDT and YYEEEE. Trimming shortened V by 1 base and J by 2 bases, and 9 bases separated the two germline ends.

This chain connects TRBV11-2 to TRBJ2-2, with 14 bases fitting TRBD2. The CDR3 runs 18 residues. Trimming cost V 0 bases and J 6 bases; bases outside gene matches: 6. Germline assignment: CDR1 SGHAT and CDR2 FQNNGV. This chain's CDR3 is CASSLDGLAGGISGELFF. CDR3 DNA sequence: TGTGCCAGCAGCTTAGACGGACTAGCGGGGGGTATCTCCGGGGAGCTGTTTTTT.